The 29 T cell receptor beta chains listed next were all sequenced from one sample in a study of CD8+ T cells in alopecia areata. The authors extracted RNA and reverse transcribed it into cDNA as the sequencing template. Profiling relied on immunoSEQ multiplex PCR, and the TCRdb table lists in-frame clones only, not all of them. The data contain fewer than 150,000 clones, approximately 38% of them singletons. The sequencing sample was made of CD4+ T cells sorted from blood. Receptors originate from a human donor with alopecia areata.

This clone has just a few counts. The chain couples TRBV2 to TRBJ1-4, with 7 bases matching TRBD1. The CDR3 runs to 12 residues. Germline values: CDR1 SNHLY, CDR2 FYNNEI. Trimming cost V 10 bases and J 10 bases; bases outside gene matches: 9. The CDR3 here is CATNRQGVKLFF. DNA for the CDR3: TGTGCCACCAATCGACAGGGTGTAAAACTGTTTTTT.

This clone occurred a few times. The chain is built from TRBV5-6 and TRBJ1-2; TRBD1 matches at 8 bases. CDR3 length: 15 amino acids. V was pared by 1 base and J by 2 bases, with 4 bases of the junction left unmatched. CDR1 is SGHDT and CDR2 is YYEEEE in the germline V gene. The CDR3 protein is CASSLQQGVNYGYTF. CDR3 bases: TGTGCCAGCAGCTTGCAACAGGGGGTAAACTATGGCTACACCTTC.

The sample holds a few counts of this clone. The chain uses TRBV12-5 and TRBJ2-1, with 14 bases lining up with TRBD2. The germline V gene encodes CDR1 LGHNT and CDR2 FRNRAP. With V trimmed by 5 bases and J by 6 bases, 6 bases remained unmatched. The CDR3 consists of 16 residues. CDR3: CASGPPGLAGVNEQFF. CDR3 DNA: TGTGCTAGTGGTCCACCGGGACTAGCGGGAGTCAATGAGCAGTTCTTC.

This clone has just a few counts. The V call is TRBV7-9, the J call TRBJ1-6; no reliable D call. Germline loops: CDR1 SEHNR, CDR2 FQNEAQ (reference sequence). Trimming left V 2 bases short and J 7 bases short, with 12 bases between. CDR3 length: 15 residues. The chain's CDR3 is CASSLSADPNSPLHF. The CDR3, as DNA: TGTGCCAGCAGCTTAAGCGCAGACCCAAATTCACCCCTCCACTTT. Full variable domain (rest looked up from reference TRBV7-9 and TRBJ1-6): DTGVSQNPRHKITKRGQNVTFRCDPISEHNRLYWYRQTLGQGPEFLTYFQNEAQLEKSRLLSDRFSAERPKGSFSTLEIQRTEQGDSAMYLCASSLSADPNSPLHFGNGTRLTVT.

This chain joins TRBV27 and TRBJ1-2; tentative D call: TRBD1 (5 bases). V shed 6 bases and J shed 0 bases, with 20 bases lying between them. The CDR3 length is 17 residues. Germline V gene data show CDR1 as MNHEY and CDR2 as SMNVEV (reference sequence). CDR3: CASSEVGTGNPNYGYTF. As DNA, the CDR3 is TGTGCCAGCAGCGAAGTCGGGACCGGTAATCCTAACTATGGCTACACCTTC.

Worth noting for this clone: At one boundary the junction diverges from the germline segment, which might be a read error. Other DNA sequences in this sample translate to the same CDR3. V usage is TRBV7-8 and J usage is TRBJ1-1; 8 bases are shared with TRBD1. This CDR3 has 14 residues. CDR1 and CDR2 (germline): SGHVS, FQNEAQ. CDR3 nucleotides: TGCGCCAGCAGCCTTGACAGGGGGAACACTGAAGCTTTCTTT. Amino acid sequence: CASSLDRGNTEAFF.

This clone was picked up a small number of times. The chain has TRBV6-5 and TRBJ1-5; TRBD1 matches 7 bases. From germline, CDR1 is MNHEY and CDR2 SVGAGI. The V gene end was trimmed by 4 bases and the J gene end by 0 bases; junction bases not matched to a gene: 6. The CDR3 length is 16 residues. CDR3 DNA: TGTGCCAGCAGTTCCGACAGGGTAGTTAGCAATCAGCCCCAGCATTTT. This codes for CASSSDRVVSNQPQHF.

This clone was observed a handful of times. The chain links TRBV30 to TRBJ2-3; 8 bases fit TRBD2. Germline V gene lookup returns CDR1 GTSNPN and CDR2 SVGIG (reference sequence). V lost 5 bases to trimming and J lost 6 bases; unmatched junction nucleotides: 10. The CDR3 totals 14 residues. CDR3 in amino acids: CAWGIGAGEDTQYF. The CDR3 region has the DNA TGTGCCTGGGGTATAGGAGCGGGAGAGGATACGCAGTATTTT.

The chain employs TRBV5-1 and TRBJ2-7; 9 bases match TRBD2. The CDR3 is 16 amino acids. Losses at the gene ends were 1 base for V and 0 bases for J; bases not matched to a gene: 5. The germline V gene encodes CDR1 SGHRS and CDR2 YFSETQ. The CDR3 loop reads CASSLLTSGRSYEQYF. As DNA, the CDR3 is TGCGCCAGCAGCTTGCTAACTAGCGGGCGCTCCTACGAGCAGTACTTC. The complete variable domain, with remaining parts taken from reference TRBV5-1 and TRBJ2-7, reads KAGVTQTPRYLIKTRGQQVTLSCSPISGHRSVSWYQQTPGQGLQFLFEYFSETQRNKGNFPGRFSGRQFSNSRSEMNVSTLELGDSALYLCASSLLTSGRSYEQYFGPGTRLTVT.

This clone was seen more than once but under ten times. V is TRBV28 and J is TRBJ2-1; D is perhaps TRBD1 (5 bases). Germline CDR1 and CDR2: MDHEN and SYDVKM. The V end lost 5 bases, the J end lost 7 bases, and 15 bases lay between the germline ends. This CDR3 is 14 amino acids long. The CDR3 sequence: CASSGSQGPNEQFF. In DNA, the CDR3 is TGTGCCAGCAGTGGGTCCCAGGGCCCTAATGAGCAGTTCTTC.

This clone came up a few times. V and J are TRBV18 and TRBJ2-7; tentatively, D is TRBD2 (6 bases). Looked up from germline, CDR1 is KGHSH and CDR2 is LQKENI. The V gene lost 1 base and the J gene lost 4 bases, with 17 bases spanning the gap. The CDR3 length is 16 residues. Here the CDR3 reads CASSPQGGGPGYEQYF. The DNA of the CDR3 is TGTGCCAGCTCACCACAAGGCGGAGGGCCGGGGTACGAGCAGTACTTC.

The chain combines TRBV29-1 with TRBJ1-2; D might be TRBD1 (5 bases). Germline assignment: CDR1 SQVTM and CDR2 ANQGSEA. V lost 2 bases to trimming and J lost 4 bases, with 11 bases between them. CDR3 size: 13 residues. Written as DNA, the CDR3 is TGCAGCGTTGAACCAGGGTTTGCCTATGGCTACACCTTC. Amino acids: CSVEPGFAYGYTF.

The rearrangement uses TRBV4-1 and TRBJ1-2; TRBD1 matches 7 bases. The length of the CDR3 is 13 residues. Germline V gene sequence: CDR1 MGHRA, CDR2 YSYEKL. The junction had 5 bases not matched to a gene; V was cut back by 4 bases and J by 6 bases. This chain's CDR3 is CASSPYRGHGYTF. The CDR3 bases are TGCGCCAGCAGCCCGTATAGGGGGCATGGCTACACCTTC.

CDR3 protein: CSVLDRGETQYF. The CDR3, as DNA: TGCAGCGTTTTGGATAGAGGGGAGACCCAGTACTTC. The J gene is TRBJ2-5, the V gene TRBV29-1, with D maybe TRBD2 (5 bases). This CDR3 is built from 12 residues. V lost 5 bases to trimming and J lost 5 bases, with 12 bases between them. The V gene's germline CDR1 is SQVTM and CDR2 ANQGSEA.

The CDR3 reads CASSPGTTPYEQYF. The CDR3 nucleotides are TGTGCCAGCAGCCCCGGGACCACCCCCTACGAGCAGTACTTC. This chain links TRBV7-3 with TRBJ2-7; tentatively, D is TRBD1 or TRBD2 (5 bases each). V lost 5 bases to trimming and J lost 2 bases, with 13 bases between them. The CDR3 totals 14 residues. Germline loops: CDR1 SGHTA, CDR2 FQGTGA.

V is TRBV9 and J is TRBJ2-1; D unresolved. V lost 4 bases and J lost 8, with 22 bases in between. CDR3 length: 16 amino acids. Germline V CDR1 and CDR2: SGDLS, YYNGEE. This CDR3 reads CASSIAGPTTTYEQFF. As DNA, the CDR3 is TGTGCCAGCAGCATCGCTGGCCCCACAACTACCTATGAGCAGTTCTTC. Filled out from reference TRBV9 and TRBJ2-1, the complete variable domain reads DSGVTQTPKHLITATGQRVTLRCSPRSGDLSVYWYQQSLDQGLQFLIQYYNGEERAKGNILERFSAQQFPDLHSELNLSSLELGDSALYFCASSIAGPTTTYEQFFGPGTRLTVL.

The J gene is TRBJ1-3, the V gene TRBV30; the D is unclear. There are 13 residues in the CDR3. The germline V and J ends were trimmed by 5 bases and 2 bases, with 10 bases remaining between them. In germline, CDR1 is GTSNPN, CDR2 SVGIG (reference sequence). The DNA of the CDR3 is TGTGCCTGGTCAGCGATCGCTGGAAACACCATATATTTT. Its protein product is CAWSAIAGNTIYF.

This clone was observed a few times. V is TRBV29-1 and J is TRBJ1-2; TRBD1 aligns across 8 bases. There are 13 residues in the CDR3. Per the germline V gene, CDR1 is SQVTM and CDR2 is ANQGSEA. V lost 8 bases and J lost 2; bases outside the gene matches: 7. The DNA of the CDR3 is TGCAGCCTCGGGGGACAGGCAAACTATGGCTACACCTTC. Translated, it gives CSLGGQANYGYTF.

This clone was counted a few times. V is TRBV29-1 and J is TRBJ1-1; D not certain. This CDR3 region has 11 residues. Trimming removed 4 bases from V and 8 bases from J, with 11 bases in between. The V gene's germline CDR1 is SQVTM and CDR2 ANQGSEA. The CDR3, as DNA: TGCAGCGTTGGTCGCAGGACGGAAGCTTTCTTT. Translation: CSVGRRTEAFF.

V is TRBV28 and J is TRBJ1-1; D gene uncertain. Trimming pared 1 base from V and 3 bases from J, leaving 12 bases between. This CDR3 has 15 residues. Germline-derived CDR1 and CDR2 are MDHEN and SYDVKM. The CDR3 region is CASSLLGSGDTEAFF. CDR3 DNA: TGTGCCAGCAGTTTATTAGGATCTGGGGACACTGAAGCTTTCTTT.

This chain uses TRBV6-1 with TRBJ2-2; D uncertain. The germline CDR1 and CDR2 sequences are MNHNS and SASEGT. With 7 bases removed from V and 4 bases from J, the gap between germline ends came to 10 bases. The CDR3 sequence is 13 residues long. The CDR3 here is CASIYTITGELFF. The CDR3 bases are TGTGCCAGCATTTACACTATCACCGGGGAGCTGTTTTTT.

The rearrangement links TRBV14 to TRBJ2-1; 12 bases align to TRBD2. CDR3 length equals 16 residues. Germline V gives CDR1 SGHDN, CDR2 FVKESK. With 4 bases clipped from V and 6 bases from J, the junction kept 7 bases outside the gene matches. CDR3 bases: TGTGCCAGCAGCCTCCGGCGACTAGCGGGAGCCAATGAGCAGTTCTTC. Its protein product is CASSLRRLAGANEQFF.

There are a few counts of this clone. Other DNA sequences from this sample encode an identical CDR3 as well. The CDR3 sequence is CASSPGGSGANVLTF. CDR3 nucleotides: TGTGCCAGCAGCCCTGGGGGTTCTGGGGCCAACGTCCTGACTTTC. The chain joins TRBV7-9 to TRBJ2-6; D assignment may be TRBD1 or TRBD2 (5 bases each). The V gene's germline CDR1 is SEHNR and CDR2 FQNEAQ (reference sequence). The CDR3 loop spans 15 amino acids. With 5 bases removed from V and 1 base from J, the gap between germline ends came to 9 bases.

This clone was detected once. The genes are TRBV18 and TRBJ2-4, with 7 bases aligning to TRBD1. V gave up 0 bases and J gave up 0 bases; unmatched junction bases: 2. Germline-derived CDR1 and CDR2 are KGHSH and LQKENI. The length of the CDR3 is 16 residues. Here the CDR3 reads CASSPPTGRAKNIQYF. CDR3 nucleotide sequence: TGTGCCAGCTCACCACCGACAGGGAGAGCCAAAAACATTCAGTACTTC.

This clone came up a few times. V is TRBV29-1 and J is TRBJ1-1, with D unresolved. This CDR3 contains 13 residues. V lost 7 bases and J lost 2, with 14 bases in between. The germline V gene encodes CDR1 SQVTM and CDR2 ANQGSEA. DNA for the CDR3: TGCAGCGCCAAACCCACAGTCAACACTGAAGCTTTCTTT. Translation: CSAKPTVNTEAFF.

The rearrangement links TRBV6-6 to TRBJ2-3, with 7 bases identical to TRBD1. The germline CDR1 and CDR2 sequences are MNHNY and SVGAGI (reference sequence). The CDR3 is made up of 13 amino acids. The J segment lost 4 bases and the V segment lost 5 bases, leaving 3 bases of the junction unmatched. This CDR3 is CASSPTGSDTQYF. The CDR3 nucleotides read TGTGCCAGCAGTCCGACAGGGTCAGATACGCAGTATTTT.

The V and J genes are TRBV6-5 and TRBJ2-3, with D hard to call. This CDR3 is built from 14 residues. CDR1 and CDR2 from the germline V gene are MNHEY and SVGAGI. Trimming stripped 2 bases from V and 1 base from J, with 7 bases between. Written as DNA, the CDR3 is TGTGCCAGCAGTTACCACGACCGCACAGATACGCAGTATTTT. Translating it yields CASSYHDRTDTQYF.

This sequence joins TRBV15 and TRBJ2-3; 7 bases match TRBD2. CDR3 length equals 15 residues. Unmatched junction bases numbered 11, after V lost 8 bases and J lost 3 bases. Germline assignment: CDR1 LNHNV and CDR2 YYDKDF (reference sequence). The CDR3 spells CATGVGAGVTDTQYF. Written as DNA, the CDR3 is TGTGCCACCGGTGTAGGGGCGGGAGTTACAGATACGCAGTATTTT. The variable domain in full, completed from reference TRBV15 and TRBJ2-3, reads DAMVIQNPRYQVTQFGKPVTLSCSQTLNHNVMYWYQQKSSQAPKLLFHYYDKDFNNEADTPDNFQSRRPNTSFCFLDIRSPGLGDTAMYLCATGVGAGVTDTQYFGPGTRLTVL.

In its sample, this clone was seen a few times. The CDR3 DNA reads TGCGCCAGCAGCCGACAGGGGGATAGGACTGAAGCTTTCTTT. It yields the protein CASSRQGDRTEAFF. J is TRBJ1-1 and V is TRBV5-1; TRBD1 agrees at 9 bases. V shed 4 bases and J 5 bases; nucleotides not matched to a gene: 6. The CDR3 contains 14 residues. The germline V gene encodes CDR1 SGHRS and CDR2 YFSETQ.